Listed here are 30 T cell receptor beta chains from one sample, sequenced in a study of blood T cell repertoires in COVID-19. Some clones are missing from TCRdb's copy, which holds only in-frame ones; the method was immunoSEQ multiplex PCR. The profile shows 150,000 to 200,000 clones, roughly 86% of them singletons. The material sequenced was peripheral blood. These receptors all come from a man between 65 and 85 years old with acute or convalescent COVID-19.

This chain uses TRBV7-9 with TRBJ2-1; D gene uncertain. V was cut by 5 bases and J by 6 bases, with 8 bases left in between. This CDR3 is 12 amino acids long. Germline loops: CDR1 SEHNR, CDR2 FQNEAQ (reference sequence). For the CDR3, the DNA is TGTGCCAGCAGCCCCCCGGGCAATGAGCAGTTCTTC. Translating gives CASSPPGNEQFF.

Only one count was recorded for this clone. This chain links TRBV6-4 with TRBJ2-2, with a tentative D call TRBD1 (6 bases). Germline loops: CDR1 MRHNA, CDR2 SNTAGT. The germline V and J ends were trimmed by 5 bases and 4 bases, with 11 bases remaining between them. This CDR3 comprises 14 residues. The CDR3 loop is CASSLNRATGELFF. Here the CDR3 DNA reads TGTGCCAGCAGTTTGAACAGGGCCACCGGGGAGCTGTTTTTT.

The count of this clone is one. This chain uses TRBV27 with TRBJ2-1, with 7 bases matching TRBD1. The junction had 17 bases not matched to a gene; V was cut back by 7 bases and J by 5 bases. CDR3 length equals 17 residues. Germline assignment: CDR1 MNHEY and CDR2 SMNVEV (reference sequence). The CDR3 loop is CASTRTVSGQLHNEQFF. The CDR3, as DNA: TGTGCCAGCACCCGCACCGTGTCGGGACAGCTCCACAATGAGCAGTTCTTC.

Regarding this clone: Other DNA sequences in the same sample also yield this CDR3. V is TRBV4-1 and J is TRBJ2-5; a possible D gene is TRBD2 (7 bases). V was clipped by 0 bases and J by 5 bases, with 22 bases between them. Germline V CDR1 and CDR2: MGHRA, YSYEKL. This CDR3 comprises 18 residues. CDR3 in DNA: TGCGCCAGCAGCCAAGACCTCGGTGGTGGGGGGGGGCGCGAGACCCAGTACTTC. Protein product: CASSQDLGGGGGRETQYF.

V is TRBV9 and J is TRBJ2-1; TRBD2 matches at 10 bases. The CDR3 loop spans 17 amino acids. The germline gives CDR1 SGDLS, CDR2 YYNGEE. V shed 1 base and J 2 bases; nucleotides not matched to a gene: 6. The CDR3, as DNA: TGTGCCAGCAGCGTAAGGGCTAGCGGGGGCCCCTACAATGAGCAGTTCTTC. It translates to CASSVRASGGPYNEQFF.

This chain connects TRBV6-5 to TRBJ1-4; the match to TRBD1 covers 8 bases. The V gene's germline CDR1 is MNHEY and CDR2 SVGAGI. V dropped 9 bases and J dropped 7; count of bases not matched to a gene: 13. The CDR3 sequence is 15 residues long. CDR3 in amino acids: CASSRVGQGGEKLFF. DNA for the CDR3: TGTGCCAGTTCAAGAGTAGGACAGGGAGGTGAAAAACTGTTTTTT.

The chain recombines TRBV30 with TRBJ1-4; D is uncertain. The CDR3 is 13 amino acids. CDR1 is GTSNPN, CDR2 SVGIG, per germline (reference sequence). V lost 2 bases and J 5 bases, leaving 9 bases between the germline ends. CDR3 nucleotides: TGTGCCTGGAGTTGGAGTGAAAATGAAAAACTGTTTTTT. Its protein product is CAWSWSENEKLFF.

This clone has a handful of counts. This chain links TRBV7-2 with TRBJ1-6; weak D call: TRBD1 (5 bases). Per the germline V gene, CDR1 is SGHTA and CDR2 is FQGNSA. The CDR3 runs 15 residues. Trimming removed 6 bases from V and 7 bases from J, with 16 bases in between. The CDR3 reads CASSLRQPQNSPLHF. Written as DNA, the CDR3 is TGTGCCAGCAGTCTCAGACAGCCTCAGAATTCACCCCTCCACTTT.

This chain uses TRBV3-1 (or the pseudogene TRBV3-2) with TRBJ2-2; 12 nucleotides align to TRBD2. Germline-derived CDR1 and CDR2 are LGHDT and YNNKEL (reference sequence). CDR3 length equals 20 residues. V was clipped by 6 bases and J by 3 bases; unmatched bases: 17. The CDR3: CASSATGRLAGGWYTGELFF. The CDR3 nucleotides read TGTGCCAGCAGTGCAACCGGACGGCTAGCGGGAGGGTGGTACACCGGGGAGCTGTTTTTT.

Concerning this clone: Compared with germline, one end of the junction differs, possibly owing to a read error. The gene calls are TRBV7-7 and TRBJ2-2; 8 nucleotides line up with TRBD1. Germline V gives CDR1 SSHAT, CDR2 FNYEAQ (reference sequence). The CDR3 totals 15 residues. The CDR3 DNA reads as TGTGCTAGCAGTCGACAGGGGACGAACACCGGGGAGCTGTTTTTT. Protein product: CASSRQGTNTGELFF.

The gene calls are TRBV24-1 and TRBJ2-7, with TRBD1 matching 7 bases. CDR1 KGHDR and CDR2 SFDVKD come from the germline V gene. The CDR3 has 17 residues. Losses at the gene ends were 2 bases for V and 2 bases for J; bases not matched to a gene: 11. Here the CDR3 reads CATSDSSPDRVAYEQYF. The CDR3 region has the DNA TGTGCCACCAGTGATTCCTCCCCCGACAGGGTGGCCTACGAGCAGTACTTC.

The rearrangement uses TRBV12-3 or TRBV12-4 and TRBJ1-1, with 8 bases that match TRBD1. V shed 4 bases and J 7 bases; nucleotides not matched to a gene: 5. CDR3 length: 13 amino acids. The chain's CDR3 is CASSSDRADEAFF. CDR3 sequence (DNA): TGTGCCAGCAGTTCGGACAGGGCAGATGAAGCTTTCTTT.

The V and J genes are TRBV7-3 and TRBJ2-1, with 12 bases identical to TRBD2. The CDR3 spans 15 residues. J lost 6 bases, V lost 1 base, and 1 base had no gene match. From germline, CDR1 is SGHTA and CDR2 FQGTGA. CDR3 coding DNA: TGTGCCAGCAGCTTAAGACTAGCGGGGGCCAATGAGCAGTTCTTC. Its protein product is CASSLRLAGANEQFF. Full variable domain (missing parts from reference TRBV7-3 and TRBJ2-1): GAGVSQTPSNKVTEKGKYVELRCDPISGHTALYWYRQSLGQGPEFLIYFQGTGAADDSGLPNDRFFAVRPEGSVSTLKIQRTERGDSAVYLCASSLRLAGANEQFFGPGTRLTVL.

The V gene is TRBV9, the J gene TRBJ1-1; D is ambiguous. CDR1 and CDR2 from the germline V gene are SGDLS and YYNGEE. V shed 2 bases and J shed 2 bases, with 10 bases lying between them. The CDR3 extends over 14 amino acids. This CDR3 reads CASSVLQFNTEAFF. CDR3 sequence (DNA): TGTGCCAGCAGCGTTTTACAGTTCAACACTGAAGCTTTCTTT.

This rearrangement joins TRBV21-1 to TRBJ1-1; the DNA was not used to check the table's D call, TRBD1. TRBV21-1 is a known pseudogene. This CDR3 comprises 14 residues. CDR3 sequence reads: CARTTHRGNTEAFF. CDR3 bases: TGTGCCCGAACAACCCACAGGGGAAACACTGAAGCTTTCTTT.

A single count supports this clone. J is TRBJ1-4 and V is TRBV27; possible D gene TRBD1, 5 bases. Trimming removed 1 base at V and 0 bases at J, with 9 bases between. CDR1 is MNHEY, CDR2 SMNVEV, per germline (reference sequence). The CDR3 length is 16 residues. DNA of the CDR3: TGTGCCAGCAGTTTATGGGGCCCTCCAACTAATGAAAAACTGTTTTTT. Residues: CASSLWGPPTNEKLFF.

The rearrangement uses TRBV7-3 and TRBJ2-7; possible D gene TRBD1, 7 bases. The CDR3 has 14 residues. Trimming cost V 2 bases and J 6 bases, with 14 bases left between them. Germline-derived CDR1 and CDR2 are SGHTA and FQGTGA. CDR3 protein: CASSLDRAGSEQYF. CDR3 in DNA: TGTGCCAGCAGCTTAGACAGGGCGGGATCCGAGCAGTACTTC.

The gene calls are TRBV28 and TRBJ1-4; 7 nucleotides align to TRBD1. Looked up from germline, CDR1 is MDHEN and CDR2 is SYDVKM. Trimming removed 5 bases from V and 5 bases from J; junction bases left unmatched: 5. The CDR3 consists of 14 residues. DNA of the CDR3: TGTGCCAGCAGTCCCCTGGACAGGAATGAAAAACTGTTTTTT. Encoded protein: CASSPLDRNEKLFF.

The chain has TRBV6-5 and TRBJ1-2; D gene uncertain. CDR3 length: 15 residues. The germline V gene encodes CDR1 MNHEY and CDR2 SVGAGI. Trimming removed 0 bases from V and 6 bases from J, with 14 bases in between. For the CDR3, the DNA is TGTGCCAGCAGTTACTCGATGCCCGGGTGGGATGGCTACACCTTC. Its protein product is CASSYSMPGWDGYTF.

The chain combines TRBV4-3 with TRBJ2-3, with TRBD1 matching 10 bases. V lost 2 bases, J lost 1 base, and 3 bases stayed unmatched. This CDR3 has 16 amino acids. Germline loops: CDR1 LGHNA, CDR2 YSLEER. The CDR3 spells CASSQYGTGGTDTQYF. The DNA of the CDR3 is TGCGCCAGCAGCCAATACGGGACAGGGGGCACAGATACGCAGTATTTT.

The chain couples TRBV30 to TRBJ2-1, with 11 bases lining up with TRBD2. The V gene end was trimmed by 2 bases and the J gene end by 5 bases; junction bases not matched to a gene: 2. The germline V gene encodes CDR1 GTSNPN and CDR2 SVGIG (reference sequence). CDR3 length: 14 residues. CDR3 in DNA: TGTGCCTGGAGTTTAGCGGGAGGGAACAATGAGCAGTTCTTC. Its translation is CAWSLAGGNNEQFF.

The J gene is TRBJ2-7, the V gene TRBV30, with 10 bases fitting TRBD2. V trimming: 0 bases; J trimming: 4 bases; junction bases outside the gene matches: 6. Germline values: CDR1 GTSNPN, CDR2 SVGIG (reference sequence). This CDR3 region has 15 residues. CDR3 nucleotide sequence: TGTGCCTGGAGTGTATCAGGTAGCGGGGGGTACGAGCAGTACTTC. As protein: CAWSVSGSGGYEQYF.

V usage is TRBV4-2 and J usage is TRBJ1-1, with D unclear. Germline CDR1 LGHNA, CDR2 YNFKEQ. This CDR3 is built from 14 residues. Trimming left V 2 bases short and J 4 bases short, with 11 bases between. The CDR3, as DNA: TGTGCCAGCAGCCAATCTGGTCCAGGCACTGAAGCTTTCTTT. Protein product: CASSQSGPGTEAFF.

Here the CDR3 DNA reads TGTGCCAGCAGCTTACCGGGACAGGGGCTTTGGAGGCGAAAACTGTTTTTT. This translates into CASSLPGQGLWRRKLFF. V is TRBV28 and J is TRBJ1-4; TRBD1 agrees at 10 bases. This CDR3 spans 17 amino acids. Germline CDR1 and CDR2: MDHEN and SYDVKM. V lost 6 bases, J lost 10 bases, and 17 bases stayed unmatched.

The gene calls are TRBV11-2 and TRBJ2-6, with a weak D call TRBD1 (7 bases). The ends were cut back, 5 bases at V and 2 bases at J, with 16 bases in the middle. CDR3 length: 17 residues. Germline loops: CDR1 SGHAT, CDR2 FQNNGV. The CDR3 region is CASSPYRGGAGANVLTF. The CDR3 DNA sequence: TGTGCCAGCAGCCCCTACAGGGGAGGTGCTGGGGCCAACGTCCTGACTTTC.

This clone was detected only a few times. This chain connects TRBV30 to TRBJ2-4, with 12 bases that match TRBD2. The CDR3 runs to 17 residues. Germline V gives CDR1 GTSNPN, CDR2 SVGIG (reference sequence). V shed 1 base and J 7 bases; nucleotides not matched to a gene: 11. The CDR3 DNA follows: TGTGCCTGGAGTGCCACTCGACTAGCGGGAGAGGGGAACATTCAGTACTTC. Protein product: CAWSATRLAGEGNIQYF.

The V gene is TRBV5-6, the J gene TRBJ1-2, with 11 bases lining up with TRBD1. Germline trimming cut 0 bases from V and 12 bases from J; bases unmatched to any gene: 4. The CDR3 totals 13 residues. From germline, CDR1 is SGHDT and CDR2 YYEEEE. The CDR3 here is CASSLGDRGFHTF. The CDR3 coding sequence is TGTGCCAGCAGCTTGGGGGACAGGGGGTTCCACACCTTC. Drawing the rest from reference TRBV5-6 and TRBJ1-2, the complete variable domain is DAGVTQSPTHLIKTRGQQVTLRCSPKSGHDTVSWYQQALGQGPQFIFQYYEEEERQRGNFPDRFSGHQFPNYSSELNVNALLLGDSALYLCASSLGDRGFHTFGSGTRLTVV.

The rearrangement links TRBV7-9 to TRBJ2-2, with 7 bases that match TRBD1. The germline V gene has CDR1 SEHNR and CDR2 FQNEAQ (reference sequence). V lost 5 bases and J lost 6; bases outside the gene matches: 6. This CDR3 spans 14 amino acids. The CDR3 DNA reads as TGTGCCAGCAGCCCGACAGGGTACTCCGGGGAGCTGTTTTTT. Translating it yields CASSPTGYSGELFF.

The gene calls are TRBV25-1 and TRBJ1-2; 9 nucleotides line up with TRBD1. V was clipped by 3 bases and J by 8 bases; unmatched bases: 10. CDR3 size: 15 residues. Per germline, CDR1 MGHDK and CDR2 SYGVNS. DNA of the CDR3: TGTGCCAGCAGTGAGACATCCGGGACAGGGCAGGGCTACACCTTC. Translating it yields CASSETSGTGQGYTF.

CDR3 protein: CASNEYSRNEQFF. The CDR3 DNA is TGTGCCAGCAACGAGTACTCGAGGAATGAGCAGTTCTTC. The chain uses TRBV2 and TRBJ2-1; D not resolved. CDR3 length: 13 amino acids. With 7 bases removed from V and 7 bases from J, the gap between germline ends came to 14 bases. Germline CDR1 and CDR2: SNHLY and FYNNEI. Full variable domain (outside the CDR3, taken from reference TRBV2 and TRBJ2-1): EPEVTQTPSHQVTQMGQEVILRCVPISNHLYFYWYRQILGQKVEFLVSFYNNEISEKSEIFDDQFSVERPDGSNFTLKIRSTKLEDSAMYFCASNEYSRNEQFFGPGTRLTVL.